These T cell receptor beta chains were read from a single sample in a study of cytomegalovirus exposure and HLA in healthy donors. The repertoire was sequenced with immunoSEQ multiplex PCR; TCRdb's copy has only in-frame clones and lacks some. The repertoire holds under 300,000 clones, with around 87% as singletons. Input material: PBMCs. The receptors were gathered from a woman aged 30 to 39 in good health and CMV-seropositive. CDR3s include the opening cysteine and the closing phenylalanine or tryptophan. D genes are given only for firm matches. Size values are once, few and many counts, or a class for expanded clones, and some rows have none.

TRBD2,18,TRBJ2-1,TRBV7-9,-,TGTGCCAGCAGCCAAGGCCCCACTAGCGGGAGGGCCATCGATGAGCAGTTCTTC,CASSQGPTSGRAIDEQFF
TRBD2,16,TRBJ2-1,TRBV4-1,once,TGCGCCAGCAGCCAAGTCATCCCTAGCGGGCTCTATGAGCAGTTCTTC,CASSQVIPSGLYEQFF
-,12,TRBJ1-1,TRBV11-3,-,TGTGCCAGCAGCTTAGGGCAGGGAGAAGCTTTCTTT,CASSLGQGEAFF
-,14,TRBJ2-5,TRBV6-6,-,TGTGCCAGCAGCCAAAAACGCGGGTTAGAGACCCAGTACTTC,CASSQKRGLETQYF
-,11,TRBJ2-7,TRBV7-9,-,TGTGCCAGCAGCAATAGTGTCGAGCAGTACTTC,CASSNSVEQYF
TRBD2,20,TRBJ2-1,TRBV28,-,TGTGCCAGCAGTTCCTTGGCTAGCGGGTATCAAACCCGCTCCTACAATGAGCAGTTCTTC,CASSSLASGYQTRSYNEQFF
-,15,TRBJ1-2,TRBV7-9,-,TGTGCCAGCAGCTCCGGTGGAGTCCCAAACTATGGCTACACCTTC,CASSSGGVPNYGYTF
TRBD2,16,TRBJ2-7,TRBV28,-,TGTGCCAGCAGTTCGGGACTAGCGGGAGTATCCTACGAGCAGTACTTC,CASSSGLAGVSYEQYF
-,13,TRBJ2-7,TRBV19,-,TGTGCCAGTGCGGCTCCTACTTCCTACGAGCAGTACTTC,CASAAPTSYEQYF
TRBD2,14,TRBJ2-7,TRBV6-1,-,TGTGCCAGCGGGGGACTAGCGACCTCCTACGAGCAGTACTTC,CASGGLATSYEQYF
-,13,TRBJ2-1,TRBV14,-,TGTGCCAGCAGAGGGACTGGGCCAATGGAGCAGTTCTTC,CASRGTGPMEQFF
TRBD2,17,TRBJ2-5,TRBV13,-,TGTGCCAGCAGCTTAGGACTCTCGGGGGGGCCCGAAGAGACCCAGTACTTC,CASSLGLSGGPEETQYF
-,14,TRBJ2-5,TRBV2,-,TGTGCCAGCAGTCAGCAGACACCTATAGAGACCCAGTACTTC,CASSQQTPIETQYF
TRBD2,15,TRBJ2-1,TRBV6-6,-,TGTGCCAGCAGTGCGCCTAGCGGGAGCTACAATGAGCAGTTCTTC,CASSAPSGSYNEQFF
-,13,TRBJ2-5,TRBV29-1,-,TGCAGCGTTCGCCGGAGTAGACAAGAGACCCAGTACTTC,CSVRRSRQETQYF
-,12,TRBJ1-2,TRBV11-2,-,TGTGCCAGCAGTCGCAGGGCCTATGGCTACACCTTC,CASSRRAYGYTF
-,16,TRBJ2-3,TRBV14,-,TGTGCCAGCAGCGAGAGGTGGTTCGGACAGAAAAATACGCAGTATTTT,CASSERWFGQKNTQYF
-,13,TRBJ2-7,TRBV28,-,TGTGCCAGCAGGTACGCCAGCTCCTACGAGCAGTACTTC,CASRYASSYEQYF
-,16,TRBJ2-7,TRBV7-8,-,TGTGCCAGCAGCCGCCAAGCAGGGCCGCGCGCTTACGAGCAGTACTTC,CASSRQAGPRAYEQYF
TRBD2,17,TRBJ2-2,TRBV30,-,TGTGCCTGGAGTGGGGCTAGCGGGACTACGAACACCGGGGAGCTGTTTTTT,CAWSGASGTTNTGELFF
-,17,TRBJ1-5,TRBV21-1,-,TGTGCCAGCAGCATCATTCGGACAGGGGGAAACAATCAGCCCCAGCATTTT,CASSIIRTGGNNQPQHF
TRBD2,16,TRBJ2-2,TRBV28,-,TGTGCCAGCAGTCTATTAGCGGGATCTAATCCCGGGGAGCTGTTTTTT,CASSLLAGSNPGELFF
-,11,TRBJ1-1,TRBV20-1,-,TGTGCGCCAGGGCTGAACACTGAAGCTTTCTTT,CAPGLNTEAFF
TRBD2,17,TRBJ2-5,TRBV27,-,TGTGCCAGCAGTCACGGGTTTAGCGGGAGGGGAGGAGAGACCCAGTACTTC,CASSHGFSGRGGETQYF
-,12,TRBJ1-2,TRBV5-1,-,TGCGCCAGCCTAGGGGAAGGGGATGGCTACACCTTC,CASLGEGDGYTF
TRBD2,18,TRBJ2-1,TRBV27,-,TGTGCCAGCAGTTTATCGCGGGAGGCTCCAATATCAAACAATGAGCAGTTCTTC,CASSLSREAPISNNEQFF
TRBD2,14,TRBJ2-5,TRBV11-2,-,TGTGCCAGCAGCTCTAGCGGGAGGGCAGAGACCCAGTACTTC,CASSSSGRAETQYF
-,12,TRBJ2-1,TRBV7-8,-,TGTGCCAGCAGCCCTGAGGGGGATGAGCAGTTCTTC,CASSPEGDEQFF
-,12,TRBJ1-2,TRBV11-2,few,TGTGCCAGCTGGGGAGTGAACTATGGCTACACCTTC,CASWGVNYGYTF
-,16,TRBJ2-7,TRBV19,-,TGTGCCAGTAGTTCATCCAGAGGCTCTAGCTCCTACGAGCAGTACTTC,CASSSSRGSSSYEQYF
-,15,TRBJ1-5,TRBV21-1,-,TGTGCCAGCAGCCTTAGTAAGGAGTGGAATCAGCCCCAGCATTTT,CASSLSKEWNQPQHF
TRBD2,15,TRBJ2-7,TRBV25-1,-,TGTGCCAGCAGTGGGACCCTTAGCGGGACGGGCGAGCAGTACTTC,CASSGTLSGTGEQYF
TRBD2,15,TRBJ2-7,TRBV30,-,TGTGCCTGGAGTCAACTAGCGGGATCCTCCTACGAGCAGTACTTC,CAWSQLAGSSYEQYF
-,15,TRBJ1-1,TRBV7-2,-,TGTGCCAGCAGCCAGGGGTCCCGTTCGAACACTGAAGCTTTCTTT,CASSQGSRSNTEAFF
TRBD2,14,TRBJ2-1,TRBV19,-,TGTGCCAGTAGTCCCCGGACTAGTGTGGGTGAGCAGTTCTTC,CASSPRTSVGEQFF
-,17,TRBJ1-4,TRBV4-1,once,TGCGCCAGCAGCCAAGTATTTGGGCCGGCAACTAATGAAAAACTGTTTTTT,CASSQVFGPATNEKLFF
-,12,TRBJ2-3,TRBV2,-,TGTGCCAGCAGCGACCAGGGGGATACGCAGTATTTT,CASSDQGDTQYF
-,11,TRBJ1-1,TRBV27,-,TGTGCCAGCCAAACTAACACTGAAGCTTTCTTT,CASQTNTEAFF
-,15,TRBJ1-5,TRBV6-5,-,TGTGCCAGCAGTTCCTCGTTCAATAGCAATCAGCCCCAGCATTTT,CASSSSFNSNQPQHF
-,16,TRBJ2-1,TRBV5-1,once,TGCGCCAGCAGCGGAGTGGTCGGGAGCTCCTACAATGAGCAGTTCTTC,CASSGVVGSSYNEQFF
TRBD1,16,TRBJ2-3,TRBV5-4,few,TGTGCCAGCAGCTTGGGGGGACAGGTCGGTCCAGATACGCAGTATTTT,CASSLGGQVGPDTQYF
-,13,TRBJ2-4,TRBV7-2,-,TGTGCCAGCAGCTTTCGTAGGGAGGACATTCAGTACTTC,CASSFRREDIQYF
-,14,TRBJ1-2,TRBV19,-,TGTGCCAGTAGAACCCAGGGGAGTAGCTATGGCTACACCTTC,CASRTQGSSYGYTF
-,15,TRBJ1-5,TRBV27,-,TGTGCCAGCAGTTCAGGACAGACAAACAATCAGCCCCAGCATTTT,CASSSGQTNNQPQHF
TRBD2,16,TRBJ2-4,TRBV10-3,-,TGTGCCATCAGTGAGTCTCCGGCGGGAGGTGGGCACATTCAGTACTTC,CAISESPAGGGHIQYF
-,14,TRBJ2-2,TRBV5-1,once,TGCGCCAGCAGCTTGGAGTGGCGGTACGGGGAGCTGTTTTTT,CASSLEWRYGELFF
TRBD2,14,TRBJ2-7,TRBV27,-,TGTGCCAGCAGTCCGGGCGGGAGGGTCTACGAGCAGTACTTC,CASSPGGRVYEQYF
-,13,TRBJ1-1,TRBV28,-,TGTGCCAGCAGTGCCTTGGACGGGAATGGGGCTTTCTTT,CASSALDGNGAFF
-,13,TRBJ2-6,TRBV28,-,TGTGCCAGCTCGCGTTCTGGGGCCAACGTCCTGACTTTC,CASSRSGANVLTF
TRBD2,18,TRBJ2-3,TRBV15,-,TGTGCCACCAGCAGAGACCCTCTGGGTAGCGGGAGCTCAGATACGCAGTATTTT,CATSRDPLGSGSSDTQYF
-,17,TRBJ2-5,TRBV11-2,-,TGTGCCAGCAGCTTAGATCGTGGGTACAGGCCCCAAGAGACCCAGTACTTC,CASSLDRGYRPQETQYF
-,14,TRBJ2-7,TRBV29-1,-,TGCAGCGTTGAAGTCGGCGGGCCCTTGGACGAGCAGTACTTC,CSVEVGGPLDEQYF
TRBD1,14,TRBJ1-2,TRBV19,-,TGTGCCATCCTGCAACCGGGACAGGGGCCTGGCTACACCTTC,CAILQPGQGPGYTF
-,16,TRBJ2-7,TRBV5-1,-,TGCGCCAGCAGCCCGGGGGGGCAGGGGGTAAGAGACGAGCAGTACTTC,CASSPGGQGVRDEQYF